The 18 T cell receptor beta chains in this list originate from one sample, sequenced in a study of control samples from healthy donors and cancer patients. Profiling relied on immunoSEQ multiplex PCR, and the TCRdb table lists in-frame clones only, not all of them. This sample has about 190,000 clones, with 91% found just once. Material for sequencing was blood. The receptors stem from a man between 25 and 39 years old in good health.

The chain recombines TRBV2 with TRBJ2-7; D is possibly TRBD1 (6 bases). Deletions cut 6 bases from V and 5 bases from J, with 17 bases between. The length of the CDR3 is 14 residues. Germline V CDR1 and CDR2: SNHLY, FYNNEI. The CDR3 is CASSMTRRGNEQYF. Here the CDR3 DNA reads TGTGCCAGCAGCATGACTCGAAGGGGGAACGAGCAGTACTTC.

As concerns this clone: One end of the junction is discordant with germline, which a read error may explain. V usage is TRBV12-5 and J usage is TRBJ2-7; 8 bases are shared with TRBD1. Germline lookup yields CDR1 LGHNT and CDR2 FRNRAP. This CDR3 spans 13 amino acids. The CDR3 nucleotides read TGCCCTGGACAGGGAAGGAGCTCCTACGAGCAGTACTTC. This codes for CPGQGRSSYEQYF.

V usage is TRBV7-9 and J usage is TRBJ1-4; D uncertain. Between the trimmed V and J ends, which lost 5 bases and 0 bases, there was a span of 7 bases. The length of the CDR3 is 14 residues. CDR1 is SEHNR and CDR2 is FQNEAQ in the germline V gene (reference sequence). The CDR3 here is CASSPGSTNEKLFF. The CDR3, as DNA: TGTGCCAGCAGCCCGGGCTCAACTAATGAAAAACTGTTTTTT.

The gene calls are TRBV2 and TRBJ1-1; 7 bases line up with TRBD1. CDR3 length: 14 amino acids. CDR1 SNHLY and CDR2 FYNNEI come from the germline V gene. J was trimmed by 3 bases and V by 3 bases; bases with no gene match: 4. CDR3 sequence: CASSDRQGDTEAFF. The CDR3 DNA reads as TGTGCCAGCAGTGACCGGCAGGGGGACACTGAAGCTTTCTTT.

CDR3 nucleotides: TGTGCCAGCGAGGGAATGGACACAGATACGCAGTATTTT. Translation gives CASEGMDTDTQYF. The rearrangement uses TRBV12-3 or TRBV12-4 and TRBJ2-3; D possibly corresponds to TRBD2 (5 bases). With 8 bases removed from V and 2 bases from J, the gap between germline ends came to 11 bases. The CDR3 covers 13 residues.

V gene TRBV6-1 combines with J gene TRBJ1-2; 10 bases are a match to TRBD1. The CDR3 runs to 14 residues. The V gene's germline CDR1 is MNHNS and CDR2 SASEGT. J lost 5 bases, V lost 3 bases, and 3 bases had no gene match. CDR3 DNA: TGTGCCAGCAGTGAGCCGGGACAGGGGTATGGCTACACCTTC. Translated, it gives CASSEPGQGYGYTF.

The chain is built from TRBV5-1 and TRBJ1-3; the D gene is possibly TRBD1 (6 bases). The CDR3 consists of 16 residues. Germline CDR1 SGHRS, CDR2 YFSETQ. Trimming stripped 4 bases from V and 0 bases from J, with 14 bases between. The CDR3, as DNA: TGCGCCAGCAGCGGAGGGGGTCCCGGCTCTGGAAACACCATATATTTT. Translated: CASSGGGPGSGNTIYF.

The chain carries TRBV6-5 and TRBJ1-3; D ambiguous. The CDR3 spans 13 residues. Trimming pared 6 bases from V and 0 bases from J, leaving 6 bases between. Germline CDR1 reads MNHEY; CDR2 reads SVGAGI. The CDR3 sequence is CASRQHSGNTIYF. Here the CDR3 DNA reads TGTGCCAGCAGGCAGCACTCTGGAAACACCATATATTTT.

This chain joins TRBV7-6 and TRBJ1-1; D is uncertain. Germline V CDR1 and CDR2: SGHVS, FNYEAQ. V lost 1 base and J lost 5, with 14 bases in between. The CDR3 sequence is 15 residues long. The CDR3 loop is CASSLVEGGKTEAFF. For the CDR3, the DNA is TGTGCCAGCAGCTTAGTTGAGGGTGGGAAAACTGAAGCTTTCTTT.

This chain links TRBV2 with TRBJ1-2; 7 bases align to TRBD1. Looked up from germline, CDR1 is SNHLY and CDR2 is FYNNEI. J gave up 8 bases and V 6 bases, and 9 bases lay outside the gene matches. This CDR3 has 13 residues. The CDR3 sequence is CASSRQGGLGYTF. CDR3 nucleotides: TGTGCCAGCAGCCGACAGGGAGGCTTGGGCTACACCTTC.

The DNA for the CDR3 is TGCAGTGCTAGTTTGCCGGAGCGGGATACGCAGTATTTT. It is translated as CSASLPERDTQYF. J is TRBJ2-3 and V is TRBV20-1, with D tentatively TRBD2 (5 bases). The CDR3 consists of 13 residues. The V gene lost 3 bases and the J gene lost 6 bases, with 13 bases spanning the gap. Germline values: CDR1 DFQATT, CDR2 SNEGSKA (reference sequence).

The V and J genes are TRBV6-5 and TRBJ1-5; D unclear. The V end lost 7 bases, the J end lost 4 bases, and 17 bases lay between the germline ends. The CDR3 loop spans 15 amino acids. In germline, CDR1 is MNHEY, CDR2 SVGAGI. CDR3 sequence reads: CASTNYKMGNQPQHF. The CDR3 bases are TGTGCCAGCACGAACTACAAAATGGGGAATCAGCCCCAGCATTTT.

This chain joins TRBV7-3 and TRBJ1-2; 7 bases agree with TRBD1. Germline V gene lookup returns CDR1 SGHTA and CDR2 FQGTGA. Losses at the gene ends were 2 bases for V and 2 bases for J; bases not matched to a gene: 11. The CDR3 runs 17 residues. DNA of the CDR3: TGTGCCAGCAGCTTAGTCGCGAGGGGGCGATGGAACTATGGCTACACCTTC. Translated: CASSLVARGRWNYGYTF.

The chain links TRBV12-3 or TRBV12-4 to TRBJ2-2, with D tentatively TRBD1 (5 bases). The CDR3 consists of 13 residues. Trimming cost V 4 bases and J 7 bases, with 10 bases left between them. The CDR3 sequence is CASSYRLSGELFF. As DNA, the CDR3 is TGTGCCAGCAGTTACAGGTTGAGCGGGGAGCTGTTTTTT.

The chain uses TRBV5-6 and TRBJ1-1; D not certain. The CDR3 covers 12 residues. In germline, CDR1 is SGHDT, CDR2 YYEEEE. Trimming cost V 2 bases and J 0 bases, with 2 bases left between them. The CDR3 nucleotides read TGTGCCAGCAGCTTATTGAACACTGAAGCTTTCTTT. Translated, it gives CASSLLNTEAFF.

The V and J genes are TRBV24-1 and TRBJ2-1; 8 nucleotides line up with TRBD1. From germline, CDR1 is KGHDR and CDR2 SFDVKD. The V gene end was trimmed by 5 bases and the J gene end by 7 bases; junction bases not matched to a gene: 6. The CDR3 spans 14 residues. The CDR3 reads CATSGKNRGNEQFF. The CDR3 DNA reads as TGTGCCACCAGTGGCAAAAACAGGGGGAATGAGCAGTTCTTC.

The count of this clone is one. The chain employs TRBV5-4 and TRBJ1-1; D is possibly TRBD1 (5 bases). Germline loops: CDR1 SGHNT, CDR2 YYREEE (reference sequence). The germline V and J ends were trimmed by 5 bases and 3 bases, with 14 bases remaining between them. This CDR3 region has 14 residues. The CDR3 nucleotides are TGTGCCAGCAGTCAAGGGTGGGGGGACACTGAAGCTTTCTTT. Translating gives CASSQGWGDTEAFF.

In this sample, this clone turned up a few times. CDR3 amino acids: CASSPGTEPYGYTF. In DNA form, the CDR3 reads TGTGCCAGCAGCCCTGGGACGGAGCCCTATGGCTACACCTTC. The chain carries TRBV5-4 and TRBJ1-2; D is possibly TRBD1 (5 bases). Germline V CDR1 and CDR2: SGHNT, YYREEE (reference sequence). CDR3 length equals 14 residues. V was clipped by 4 bases and J by 4 bases, with 14 bases between them. Looking up the rest from reference TRBV5-4 and TRBJ1-2 gives the full variable domain: ETGVTQSPTHLIKTRGQQVTLRCSSQSGHNTVSWYQQALGQGPQFIFQYYREEENGRGNFPPRFSGLQFPNYSSELNVNALELDDSALYLCASSPGTEPYGYTFGSGTRLTVV.